This is a list of T cell receptor beta chains from one sample in a study of response to subunit inactivated influenza vaccine. In TCRdb, the RT-PCR reads were re-called with MiXCR into one record per CDR3 protein. The sample shows 400,000 to 650,000 distinct CDR3 sequences, approximately 7.3% of them seen only once. This sample comprised PBMCs from blood, obtained roughly 24 months after vaccination. All receptors derive from a man between 45 and 75 years old who received an inactivated influenza vaccine. The conserved cysteine and the conserved F or W are not part of the CDR3 here. Size is omitted from some rows. Given values are once, few, many or a class for expanded clones.

V gene: TRBV2
clone size: NA
J gene: TRBJ1-4
CDR3 protein: ASQGQANEKLF

V gene: TRBV7-2
clone size: many
J gene: TRBJ1-5
CDR3 protein: ASSHRGGNQPQH

V gene: TRBV18
clone size: NA
J gene: TRBJ2-5
CDR3 protein: ASSPMAPSETQY

V gene: TRBV7-9
clone size: few
J gene: TRBJ1-1
CDR3 protein: ASSLDGRMNTEAF

V gene: TRBV6-5
clone size: NA
J gene: TRBJ2-7
CDR3 protein: ASSYLGWDSNSYEQY

V gene: TRBV5-1
clone size: few
J gene: TRBJ2-7
CDR3 protein: ASSLIPGVYEQY

V gene: TRBV15
clone size: NA
J gene: TRBJ2-7
CDR3 protein: ATSREIWTGSYEQY

V gene: TRBV4-1
clone size: few
J gene: TRBJ1-1
CDR3 protein: ASSRQGQNTEAF

V gene: TRBV6-2/TRBV6-3
clone size: few
J gene: TRBJ2-3
CDR3 protein: ASSGQPNTQY

V gene: TRBV27
clone size: many
J gene: TRBJ2-5
CDR3 protein: ASSTIPTGPPETQY

V gene: TRBV6-2/TRBV6-3
clone size: NA
J gene: TRBJ2-7
CDR3 protein: ASTQRRGYYEQY

V gene: TRBV6-2/TRBV6-3
clone size: NA
J gene: TRBJ2-1
CDR3 protein: ASSHGLAGWEAEQF

V gene: TRBV4-2
clone size: NA
J gene: TRBJ2-1
CDR3 protein: ASSQAVGGAYNEQF

V gene: TRBV9
clone size: many
J gene: TRBJ2-3
CDR3 protein: ASSEGEASTDTQY

V gene: TRBV7-2
clone size: many
J gene: TRBJ2-2
CDR3 protein: ASSLGSTNTGELF

V gene: TRBV2
clone size: many
J gene: TRBJ2-5
CDR3 protein: ASSEGARVETQY